Shown below are 4 T cell receptor beta chains from a single sample sequenced in a study of response to subunit inactivated influenza vaccine. TCRdb analysed the RT-PCR reads with MiXCR anew, one entry per CDR3 protein. The sample lists some 800,000 distinct CDR3 sequences, around 21% occurring once. The source material was PBMCs from blood, sampled about 5 days after vaccination. Receptors originate from a man in his fifties who received an inactivated influenza vaccine.

V usage is TRBV20-1 and J usage is TRBJ2-3; no reliable D call. CDR1 and CDR2 (germline): DFQATT, SNEGSKA (reference sequence). This CDR3 contains 15 residues. Trimming left V 2 bases short and J 1 base short, with 13 bases between. The CDR3 DNA follows: TGCAGTGCTAGACGAGCGTCTGTGGGCACAGATACGCAGTATTTT. Translation gives CSARRASVGTDTQYF.

This clonotype turned up a few times. The gene calls are TRBV6-2 or TRBV6-3 and TRBJ2-3; D gene uncertain. This CDR3 has 12 residues. V lost 2 bases, J lost 4 bases, and 4 bases lay in between. Germline lookup yields CDR1 MNHEY and CDR2 SVGEGT. CDR3 residues: CASSYRPDTQYF. The DNA of the CDR3 is TGTGCCAGCAGTTACCGGCCAGATACGCAGTATTTT.

V gene TRBV7-2 combines with J gene TRBJ2-7, with 8 bases identical to TRBD2. The CDR3 extends over 13 amino acids. With V trimmed by 5 bases and J by 6 bases, 6 bases remained unmatched. Germline V gives CDR1 SGHTA, CDR2 FQGNSA. This CDR3 reads CASSPGLAPEQYF. In DNA, the CDR3 is TGTGCCAGCAGCCCAGGACTAGCCCCCGAGCAGTACTTC.

The chain links TRBV12-3 or TRBV12-4 to TRBJ2-3; 12 bases align to TRBD2. Trimming took 4 bases from V and 5 from J; bases not matched to a gene: 7. The CDR3 is made up of 16 amino acids. This CDR3 reads CASSSQTSGGVDTQYF. CDR3 in DNA: TGTGCCAGCAGTTCCCAGACTAGCGGGGGAGTAGATACGCAGTATTTT.